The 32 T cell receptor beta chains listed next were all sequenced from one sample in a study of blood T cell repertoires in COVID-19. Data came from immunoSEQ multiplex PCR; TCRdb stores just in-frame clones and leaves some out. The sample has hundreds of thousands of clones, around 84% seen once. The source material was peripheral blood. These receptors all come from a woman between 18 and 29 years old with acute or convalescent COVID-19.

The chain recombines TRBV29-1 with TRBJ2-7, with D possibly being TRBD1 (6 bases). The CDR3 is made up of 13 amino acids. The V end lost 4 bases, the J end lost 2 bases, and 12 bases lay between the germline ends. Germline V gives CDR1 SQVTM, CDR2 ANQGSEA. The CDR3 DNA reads TGCAGCGTTGGGGGACGGGACACCTACGAGCAGTACTTC. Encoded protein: CSVGGRDTYEQYF.

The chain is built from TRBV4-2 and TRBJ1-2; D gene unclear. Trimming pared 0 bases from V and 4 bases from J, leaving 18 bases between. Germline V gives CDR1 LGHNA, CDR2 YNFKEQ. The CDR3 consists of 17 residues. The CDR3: CASSQDRADRWGYGYTF. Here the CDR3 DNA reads TGTGCCAGCAGCCAAGATAGAGCGGATCGATGGGGCTATGGCTACACCTTC.

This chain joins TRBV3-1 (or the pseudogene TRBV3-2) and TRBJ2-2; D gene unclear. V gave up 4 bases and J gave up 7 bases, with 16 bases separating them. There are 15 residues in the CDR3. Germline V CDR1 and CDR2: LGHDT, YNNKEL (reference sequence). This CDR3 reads CASSPPERPSGELFF. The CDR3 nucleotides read TGTGCCAGCAGCCCCCCCGAGAGGCCCAGCGGGGAGCTGTTTTTT.

The CDR3 coding sequence is TGTGCCAGCAGTGACAGGGATAATTCACCCCTCCACTTT. The encoded protein is CASSDRDNSPLHF. The chain combines TRBV6-1 with TRBJ1-6; TRBD1 is a possible D gene (5 bases). Germline V gives CDR1 MNHNS, CDR2 SASEGT. The CDR3 totals 13 residues. V lost 3 bases to trimming and J lost 5 bases, with 5 bases between them.

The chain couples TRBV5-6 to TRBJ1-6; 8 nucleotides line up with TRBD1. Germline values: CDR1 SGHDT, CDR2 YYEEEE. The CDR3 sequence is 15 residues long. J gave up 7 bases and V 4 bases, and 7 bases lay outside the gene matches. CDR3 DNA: TGTGCCAGCAGCACGCTACGACAGGGGAATTCACCCCTCCACTTT. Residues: CASSTLRQGNSPLHF.

CDR3 coding DNA: TGTGCCAGCAGCCTACGCGGGTTGAGGGATATGAACACTGAAGCTTTCTTT. Translating it yields CASSLRGLRDMNTEAFF. The chain joins TRBV5-6 to TRBJ1-1; D is unresolved. The germline CDR1 and CDR2 sequences are SGHDT and YYEEEE. The CDR3 spans 17 residues. The germline V and J ends were trimmed by 4 bases and 0 bases, with 19 bases remaining between them.

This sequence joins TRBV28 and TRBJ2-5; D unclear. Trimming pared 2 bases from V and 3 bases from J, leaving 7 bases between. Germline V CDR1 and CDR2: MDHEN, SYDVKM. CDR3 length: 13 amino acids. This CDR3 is CASSLGQEETQYF. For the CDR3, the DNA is TGTGCCAGCAGTTTAGGGCAAGAAGAGACCCAGTACTTC. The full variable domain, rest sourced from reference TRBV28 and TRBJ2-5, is DVKVTQSSRYLVKRTGEKVFLECVQDMDHENMFWYRQDPGLGLRLIYFSYDVKMKEKGDIPEGYSVSREKKERFSLILESASTNQTSMYLCASSLGQEETQYFGPGTRLLVL.

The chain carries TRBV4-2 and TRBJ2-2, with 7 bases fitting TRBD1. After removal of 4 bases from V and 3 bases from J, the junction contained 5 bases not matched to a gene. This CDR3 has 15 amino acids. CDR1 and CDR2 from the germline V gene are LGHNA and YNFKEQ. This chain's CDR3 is CASSPGTDHTGELFF. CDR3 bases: TGTGCCAGCAGCCCCGGGACAGATCACACCGGGGAGCTGTTTTTT.

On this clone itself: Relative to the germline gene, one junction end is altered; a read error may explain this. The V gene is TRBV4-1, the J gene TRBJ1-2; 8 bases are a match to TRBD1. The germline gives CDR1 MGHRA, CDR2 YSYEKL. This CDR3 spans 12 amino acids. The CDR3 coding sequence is TGCGCCAGCAGCCAGACAGGGGAACCAGTCGCCTTC. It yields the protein CASSQTGEPVAF.

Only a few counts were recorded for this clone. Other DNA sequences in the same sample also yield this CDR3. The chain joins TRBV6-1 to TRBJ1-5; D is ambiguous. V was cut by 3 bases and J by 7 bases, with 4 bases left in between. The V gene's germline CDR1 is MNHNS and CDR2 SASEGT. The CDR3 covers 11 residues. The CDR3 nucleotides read TGTGCCAGCAGTGAGCGGCAGCCCCAGCATTTT. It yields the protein CASSERQPQHF.

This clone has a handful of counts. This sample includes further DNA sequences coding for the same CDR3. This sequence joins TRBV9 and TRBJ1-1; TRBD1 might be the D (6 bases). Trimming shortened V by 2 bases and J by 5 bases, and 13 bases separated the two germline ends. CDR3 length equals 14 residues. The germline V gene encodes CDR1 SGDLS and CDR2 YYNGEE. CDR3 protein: CASSVGQSGTEAFF. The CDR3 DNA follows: TGTGCCAGCAGCGTCGGACAGTCTGGGACTGAAGCTTTCTTT.

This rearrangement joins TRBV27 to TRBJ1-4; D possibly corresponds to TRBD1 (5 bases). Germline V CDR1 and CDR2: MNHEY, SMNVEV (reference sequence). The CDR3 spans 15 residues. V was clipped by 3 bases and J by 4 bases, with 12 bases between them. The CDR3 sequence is CASSFRSDNNEKLFF. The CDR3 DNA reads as TGTGCCAGCAGTTTCCGTTCGGACAATAATGAAAAACTGTTTTTT.

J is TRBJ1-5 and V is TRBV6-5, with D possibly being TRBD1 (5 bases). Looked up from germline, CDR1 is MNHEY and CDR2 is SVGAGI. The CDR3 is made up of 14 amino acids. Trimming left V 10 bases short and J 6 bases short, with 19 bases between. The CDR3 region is CATQTDRSVQPQHF. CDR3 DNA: TGTGCCACGCAGACAGACAGATCTGTTCAGCCCCAGCATTTT.

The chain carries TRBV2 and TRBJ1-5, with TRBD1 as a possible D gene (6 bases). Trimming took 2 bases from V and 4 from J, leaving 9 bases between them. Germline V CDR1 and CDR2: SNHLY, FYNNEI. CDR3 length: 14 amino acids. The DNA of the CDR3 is TGTGCCAGCAGTGAAAGACAGGTTAATCAGCCCCAGCATTTT. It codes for CASSERQVNQPQHF.

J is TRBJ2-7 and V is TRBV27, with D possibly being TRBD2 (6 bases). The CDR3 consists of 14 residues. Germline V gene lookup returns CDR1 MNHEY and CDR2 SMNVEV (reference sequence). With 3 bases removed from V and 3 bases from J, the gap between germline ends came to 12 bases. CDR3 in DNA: TGTGCCAGCAGTTTCTCTCGGGGGAACTACGAGCAGTACTTC. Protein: CASSFSRGNYEQYF.

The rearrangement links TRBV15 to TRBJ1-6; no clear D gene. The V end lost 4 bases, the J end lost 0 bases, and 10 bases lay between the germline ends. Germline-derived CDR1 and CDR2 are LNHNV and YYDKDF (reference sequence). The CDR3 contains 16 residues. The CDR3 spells CATSTLIGSYNSPLHF. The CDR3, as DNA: TGTGCCACCAGCACCCTCATCGGCTCCTATAATTCACCCCTCCACTTT.

The CDR3 region is CASSVFDEQYF. The CDR3 region has the DNA TGTGCCAGCAGTGTTTTCGACGAGCAGTACTTC. The rearrangement joins TRBV2 to TRBJ2-7; the D is unclear. Germline loops: CDR1 SNHLY, CDR2 FYNNEI. V lost 4 bases to trimming and J lost 5 bases, with 6 bases between them. CDR3 size: 11 residues.

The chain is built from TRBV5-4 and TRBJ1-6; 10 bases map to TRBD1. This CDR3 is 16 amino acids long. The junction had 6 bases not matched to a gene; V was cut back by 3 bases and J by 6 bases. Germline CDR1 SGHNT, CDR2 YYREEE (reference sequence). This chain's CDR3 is CASSSGTGEINSPLHF. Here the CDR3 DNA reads TGTGCCAGCAGCTCCGGGACAGGGGAGATTAATTCACCCCTCCACTTT.

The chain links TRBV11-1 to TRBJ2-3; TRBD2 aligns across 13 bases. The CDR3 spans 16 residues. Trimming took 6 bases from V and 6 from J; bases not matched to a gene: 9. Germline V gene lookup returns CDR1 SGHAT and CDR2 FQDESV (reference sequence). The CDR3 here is CASRQGLAGVSDTQYF. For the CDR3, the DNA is TGTGCCAGCAGGCAAGGACTAGCGGGAGTATCCGATACGCAGTATTTT.

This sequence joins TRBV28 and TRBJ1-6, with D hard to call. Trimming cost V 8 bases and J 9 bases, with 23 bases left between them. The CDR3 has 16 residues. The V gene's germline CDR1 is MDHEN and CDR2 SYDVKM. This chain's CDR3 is CASQTPKSWSRSPLHF. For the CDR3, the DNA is TGTGCCAGCCAAACCCCTAAAAGTTGGTCGCGTTCACCCCTCCACTTT.

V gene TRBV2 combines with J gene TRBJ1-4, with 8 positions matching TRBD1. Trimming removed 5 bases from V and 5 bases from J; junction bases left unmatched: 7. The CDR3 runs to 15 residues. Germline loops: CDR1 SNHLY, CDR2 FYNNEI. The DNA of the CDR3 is TGTGCCAGCAGTTCCAGGACAGGGAAAAATGAAAAACTGTTTTTT. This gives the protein CASSSRTGKNEKLFF.

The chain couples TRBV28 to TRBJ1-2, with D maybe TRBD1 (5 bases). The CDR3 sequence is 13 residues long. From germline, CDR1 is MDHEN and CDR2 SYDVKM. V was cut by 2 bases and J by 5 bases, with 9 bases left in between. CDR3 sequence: CASSLTQGYGYTF. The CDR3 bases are TGTGCCAGCAGTTTAACGCAGGGATATGGCTACACCTTC.

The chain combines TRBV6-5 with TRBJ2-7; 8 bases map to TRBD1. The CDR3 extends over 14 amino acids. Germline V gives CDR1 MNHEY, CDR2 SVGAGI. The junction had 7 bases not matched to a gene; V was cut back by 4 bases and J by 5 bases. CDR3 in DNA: TGTGCCAGCAGTTTAAACAGGGGGTCCAACGAGCAGTACTTC. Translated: CASSLNRGSNEQYF.

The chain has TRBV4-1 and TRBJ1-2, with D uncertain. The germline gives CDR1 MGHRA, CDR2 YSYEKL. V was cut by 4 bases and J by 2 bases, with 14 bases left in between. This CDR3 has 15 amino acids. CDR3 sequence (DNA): TGCGCCAGCAGCCTCGCCGGGTCGGCGAACTATGGCTACACCTTC. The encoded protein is CASSLAGSANYGYTF.

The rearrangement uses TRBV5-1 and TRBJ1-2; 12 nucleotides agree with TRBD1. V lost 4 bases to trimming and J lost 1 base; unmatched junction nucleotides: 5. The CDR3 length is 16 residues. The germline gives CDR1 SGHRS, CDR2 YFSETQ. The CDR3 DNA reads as TGCGCCAGCAGCCTCGGGACAGGGGGCGGTAACTATGGCTACACCTTC. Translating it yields CASSLGTGGGNYGYTF.

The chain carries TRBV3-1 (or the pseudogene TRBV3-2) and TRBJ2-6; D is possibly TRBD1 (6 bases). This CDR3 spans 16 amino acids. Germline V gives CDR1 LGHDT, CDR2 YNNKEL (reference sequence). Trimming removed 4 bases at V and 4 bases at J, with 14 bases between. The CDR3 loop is CASSPRQDPGANVLTF. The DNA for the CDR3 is TGTGCCAGCAGCCCCCGACAGGATCCGGGGGCCAACGTCCTGACTTTC.

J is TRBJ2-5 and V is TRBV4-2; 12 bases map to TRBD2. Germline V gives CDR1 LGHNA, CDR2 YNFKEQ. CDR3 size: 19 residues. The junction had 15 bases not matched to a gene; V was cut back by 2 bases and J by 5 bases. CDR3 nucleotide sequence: TGTGCCAGCAGCCAAACTGAATCTAGCGGGGGGGCCTTAACGGAGACCCAGTACTTC. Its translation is CASSQTESSGGALTETQYF.

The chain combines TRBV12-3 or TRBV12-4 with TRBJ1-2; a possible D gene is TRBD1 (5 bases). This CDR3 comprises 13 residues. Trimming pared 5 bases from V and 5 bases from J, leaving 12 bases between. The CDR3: CASSPNRLYGYTF. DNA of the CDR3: TGTGCCAGCAGTCCCAACAGGTTGTATGGCTACACCTTC.

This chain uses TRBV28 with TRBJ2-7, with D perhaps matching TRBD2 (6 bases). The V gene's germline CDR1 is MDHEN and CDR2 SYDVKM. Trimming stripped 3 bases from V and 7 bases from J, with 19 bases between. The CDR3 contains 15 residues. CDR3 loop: CASSLSQRAVGEQYF. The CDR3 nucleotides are TGTGCCAGCAGTTTGAGCCAGCGGGCGGTGGGAGAGCAGTACTTC.

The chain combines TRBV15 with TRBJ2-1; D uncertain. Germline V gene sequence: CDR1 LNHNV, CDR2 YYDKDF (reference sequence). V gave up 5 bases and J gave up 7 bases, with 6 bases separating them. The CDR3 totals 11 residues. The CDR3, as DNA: TGTGCCACCAGCGAGTGGAATGAGCAGTTCTTC. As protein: CATSEWNEQFF.

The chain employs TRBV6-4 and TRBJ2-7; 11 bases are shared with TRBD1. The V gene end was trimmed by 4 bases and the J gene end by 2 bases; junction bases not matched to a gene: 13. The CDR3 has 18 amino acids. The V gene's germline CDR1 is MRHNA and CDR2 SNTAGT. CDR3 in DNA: TGTGCCAGCAGTGTCCCAGGACAGGGGGCTACTCTGACCTACGAGCAGTACTTC. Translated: CASSVPGQGATLTYEQYF.

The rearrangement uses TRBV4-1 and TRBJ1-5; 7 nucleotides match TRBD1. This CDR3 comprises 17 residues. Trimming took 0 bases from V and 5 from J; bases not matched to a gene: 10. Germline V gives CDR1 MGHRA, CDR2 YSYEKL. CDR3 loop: CASSQDLGAGGYQPQHF. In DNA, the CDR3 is TGCGCCAGCAGCCAAGATCTGGGGGCAGGGGGTTATCAGCCCCAGCATTTT.